The rows below give T cell receptor beta chains drawn from one sample of a study of radiation and T cells in renal cell carcinoma. Some clones are missing from TCRdb's copy, which holds only in-frame ones; the method was immunoSEQ multiplex PCR. The sample has more than 95,000 clones; around 82% are singletons. This material consisted of blood, taken from a patient whose treatment included radiotherapy and nephrectomy. These receptors originate from a man aged 45-65 years with renal cell carcinoma. CDR3s include the opening cysteine and the closing phenylalanine or tryptophan. Each record gives: CDR3 length, clone size, V gene, D gene, J gene, CDR3 protein, CDR3 DNA. A D gene is named only where the DNA matches it firmly. Size tells how often a clone was seen (once, few, many) or the class of an expanded clone, and some rows leave it out.

>15|-|TRBV9|-|TRBJ2-1
CASSVDPSKSNEQFF
TGTGCCAGCAGCGTAGATCCTAGCAAGTCCAATGAGCAGTTCTTC
>14|-|TRBV11-2|-|TRBJ2-7
CASSLETGAYEQYF
TGTGCCAGCAGCTTAGAGACAGGCGCCTACGAGCAGTACTTC
>14|-|TRBV5-1|TRBD1|TRBJ1-2
CASSPGTGSYGYTF
TGCGCCAGCAGCCCCGGGACAGGGAGCTATGGCTACACCTTC
>16|-|TRBV5-4|TRBD2|TRBJ2-2
CASSLASGGVSGELFF
TGTGCCAGCAGCTTGGCTAGCGGGGGGGTATCCGGGGAGCTGTTTTTT
>13|few|TRBV4-1|-|TRBJ1-1
CASSRGKNTEAFF
TGCGCCAGCAGCCGCGGGAAGAACACTGAAGCTTTCTTT
>11|-|TRBV29-1|-|TRBJ2-3
CSVKDADTQYF
TGCAGCGTAAAAGACGCAGATACGCAGTATTTT
>14|-|TRBV18|-|TRBJ1-6
CASSPEFLNSPLHF
TGTGCCAGCTCACCAGAGTTCCTCAATTCACCCCTCCACTTT
>17|-|TRBV9|TRBD2|TRBJ2-1
CASSVDRQRGTYNEQFF
TGTGCCAGCAGCGTAGACCGGCAGCGGGGGACCTACAATGAGCAGTTCTTC
>15|few|TRBV29-1|-|TRBJ1-1
CSVVSGRGMNTEAFF
TGCAGCGTTGTGTCAGGGAGGGGCATGAACACTGAAGCTTTCTTT
>16|-|TRBV5-4|TRBD1|TRBJ2-7
CASSPSPQGATYEQYF
TGTGCCAGCAGCCCATCTCCACAGGGGGCTACCTACGAGCAGTACTTC
>14|few|TRBV7-9|-|TRBJ1-2
CASSLWEGKGGYTF
TGTGCCAGCAGCTTATGGGAAGGGAAGGGCGGCTACACCTTC
>15|-|TRBV5-1|TRBD1|TRBJ1-4
CASRNGQGAYEKLFF
TGCGCCAGCAGGAACGGACAGGGGGCGTATGAAAAACTGTTTTTT
>14|-|TRBV5-5|TRBD1|TRBJ1-1
CASSWTGEVTEAFF
TGTGCCAGCAGCTGGACAGGGGAGGTGACTGAAGCTTTCTTT
>14|-|TRBV7-2|-|TRBJ1-4
CASSLVFMDEKLFF
TGTGCCAGCAGCTTAGTCTTTATGGATGAAAAACTGTTTTTT
>14|-|TRBV7-2|TRBD2|TRBJ2-5
CASSRTSWGETQYF
TGTGCCAGCAGCCGGACTAGTTGGGGCGAGACCCAGTACTTC
>15|-|TRBV5-1|-|TRBJ2-5
CASSSWGTAEETQYF
TGCGCCAGCAGCTCATGGGGGACGGCCGAAGAGACCCAGTACTTC
>13|-|TRBV9|-|TRBJ2-2
CASSVADTGELFF
TGTGCCAGCAGCGTAGCGGATACCGGGGAGCTGTTTTTT
>14|-|TRBV2|TRBD1|TRBJ1-1
CASSEGQGAAEAFF
TGTGCCAGCAGTGAAGGGCAGGGGGCCGCTGAAGCTTTCTTT
>22|few|TRBV9|TRBD2|TRBJ2-3
CASSVAIRAGLAGGLGTDTQYF
TGTGCCAGCAGCGTAGCTATTAGGGCAGGTCTAGCGGGGGGATTAGGCACAGATACGCAGTATTTT
>14|-|TRBV7-2|-|TRBJ1-1
CASSLSSKGLQAFF
TGTGCCAGCAGCTTAAGTAGTAAGGGTCTTCAAGCTTTCTTT
>14|-|TRBV6-6|-|TRBJ1-5
CASTPGGLGQPQHF
TGTGCCAGCACCCCGGGGGGGCTAGGCCAGCCCCAGCATTTT
>16|once|TRBV11-2|-|TRBJ2-2
CASSLDPSAYTGELFF
TGTGCCAGCAGCTTAGACCCTAGCGCCTACACCGGGGAGCTGTTTTTT
>16|few|TRBV5-6|-|TRBJ2-2
CASSGGLLKDTGELFF
TGTGCCAGCAGCGGGGGACTCCTAAAGGACACCGGGGAGCTGTTTTTT
>12|few|TRBV10-3|-|TRBJ2-5
CAISESMETQYF
TGTGCCATCAGTGAGTCTATGGAGACCCAGTACTTC
>17|-|TRBV19|TRBD1|TRBJ1-2
CASSPPIGTGDVYGYTF
TGTGCCAGTAGTCCTCCCATAGGGACAGGGGATGTCTATGGCTACACCTTC
>16|-|TRBV6-5|-|TRBJ1-2
CASSYSFLGGDYGYTF
TGTGCCAGCAGTTACTCGTTTTTGGGGGGGGACTATGGCTACACCTTC
>13|few|TRBV10-3|TRBD1|TRBJ1-6
CAIRGQYNSPLHF
TGTGCCATCAGGGGACAGTATAATTCACCCCTCCACTTT
>13|-|TRBV30|TRBD1|TRBJ1-1
CAWSDWTGGRAFF
TGTGCCTGGAGTGATTGGACAGGAGGACGGGCTTTCTTT
>15|-|TRBV7-6|TRBD1|TRBJ1-2
CASSEGTGGLYGYTF
TGTGCCAGCAGCGAAGGGACAGGGGGTCTCTATGGCTACACCTTC
>14|-|TRBV6-1|TRBD1|TRBJ2-5
CASSVQGAGETQYF
TGTGCCAGCAGTGTACAGGGGGCCGGTGAGACCCAGTACTTC
>14|-|TRBV6-5|TRBD1|TRBJ2-1
CASSRQGSYNEQFF
TGTGCCAGCAGCCGACAGGGGTCGTACAATGAGCAGTTCTTC
>14|-|TRBV7-2|TRBD1|TRBJ2-7
CASSPQTGSYEQYF
TGTGCCAGCAGCCCACAGACAGGGTCCTACGAGCAGTACTTC
>15|-|TRBV6-5|-|TRBJ2-2
CASTPRPANTGELFF
TGTGCCAGCACCCCCCGGCCCGCGAACACCGGGGAGCTGTTTTTT
>14|-|TRBV29-1|-|TRBJ2-2
CSAGGGENTGELFF
TGCAGCGCCGGCGGCGGGGAGAACACCGGGGAGCTGTTTTTT
>14|-|TRBV6-6|-|TRBJ2-2
CASSFRGNTGELFF
TGTGCCAGCAGTTTCAGAGGGAACACCGGGGAGCTGTTTTTT
>14|-|TRBV6-6|TRBD1|TRBJ2-7
CASSSGQGPYEQYF
TGTGCCAGCAGTTCGGGACAGGGTCCCTACGAGCAGTACTTC
>15|many|TRBV7-9|TRBD1|TRBJ1-1
CASSPLGTGRTEAFF
TGTGCCAGCAGCCCGCTAGGGACAGGAAGGACTGAAGCTTTCTTT
>14|-|TRBV5-1|-|TRBJ2-3
CASSLFSGTDTQYF
TGCGCCAGCAGCTTGTTCTCAGGGACAGATACGCAGTATTTT
>15|-|TRBV7-2|TRBD1|TRBJ2-3
CASSPQGAGTDTQYF
TGTGCCAGCAGCCCCCAGGGGGCAGGCACAGATACGCAGTATTTT
>14|-|TRBV7-2|-|TRBJ2-7
CASSLGQYSYEQYF
TGTGCCAGCAGCTTAGGGCAGTACTCCTACGAGCAGTACTTC
>16|-|TRBV5-4|-|TRBJ1-3
CASSLRPDFSGNTIYF
TGTGCCAGCAGCTTGCGGCCAGACTTCTCTGGAAACACCATATATTTT
>12|-|TRBV6-5|-|TRBJ2-7
CASRKSSYEQYF
TGTGCCAGCAGGAAGAGCTCCTACGAGCAGTACTTC
>14|-|TRBV30|-|TRBJ1-2
CAWRKRVTNYGYTF
TGTGCCTGGAGGAAAAGGGTGACTAACTATGGCTACACCTTC
>15|-|TRBV19|TRBD1|TRBJ2-7
CASSMAGGRTYEQYF
TGTGCCAGTAGTATGGCAGGGGGAAGGACCTACGAGCAGTACTTC
>14|once|TRBV5-1|TRBD1|TRBJ1-2
CASSSGQGNYGYTF
TGCGCCAGCAGCTCGGGACAGGGGAACTATGGCTACACCTTC
>13|-|TRBV6-1|-|TRBJ2-3
CASTSPNTDTQYF
TGTGCCAGCACAAGTCCTAACACAGATACGCAGTATTTT
>16|once|TRBV28|TRBD1|TRBJ1-4
CASSGTTGAGHEKLFF
TGTGCCAGCAGTGGAACAACAGGGGCTGGGCATGAAAAACTGTTTTTT